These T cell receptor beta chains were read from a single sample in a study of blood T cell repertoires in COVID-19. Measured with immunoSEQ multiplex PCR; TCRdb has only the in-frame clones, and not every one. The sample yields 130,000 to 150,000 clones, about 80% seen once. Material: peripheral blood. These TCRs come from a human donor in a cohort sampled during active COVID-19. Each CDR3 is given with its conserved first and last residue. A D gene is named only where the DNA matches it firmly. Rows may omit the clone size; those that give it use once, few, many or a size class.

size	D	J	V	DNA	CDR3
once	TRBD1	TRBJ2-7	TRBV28	TGTGCCAGCATCAAACAGGGGGCGCAACACGAGCAGTACTTC	CASIKQGAQHEQYF
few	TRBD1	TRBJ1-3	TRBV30	TGTGCCTGGAGTGCCCTCACAGGGGGCTTTGGAAACACCATATATTTT	CAWSALTGGFGNTIYF
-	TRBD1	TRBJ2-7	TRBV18	TGTGCCAGCTCACCTGGGACAGGTTCACTCGAGCAGTACTTC	CASSPGTGSLEQYF
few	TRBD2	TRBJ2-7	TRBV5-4	TGTGCCAGCAGCTTGGACGGCGGGGGGGCCGCCGAGCAGTACTTC	CASSLDGGGAAEQYF
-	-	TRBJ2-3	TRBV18	TGTGCCAGCTCACTCTACACAGATACGCAGTATTTT	CASSLYTDTQYF
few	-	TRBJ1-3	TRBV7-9	TGTGCCAGCAGCTCCCCCTCTCAGTTCTCTGGAAACACCATATATTTT	CASSSPSQFSGNTIYF
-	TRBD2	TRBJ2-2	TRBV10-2	TGCGCCAGCAATCCGGGACTAGCGGGGTGGAACACCGGGGAGCTGTTTTTT	CASNPGLAGWNTGELFF
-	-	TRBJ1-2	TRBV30	TGTGCCTGGAGTCATACGGGTCAGGGGAAAGGCTACACCTTC	CAWSHTGQGKGYTF
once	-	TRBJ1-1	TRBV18	TGTGCCAGCTCACCACCGGCGGGGGGAACCACTGAAGCTTTCTTT	CASSPPAGGTTEAFF
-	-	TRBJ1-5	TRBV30	TGTGCCTGGAGTGTACGAGAGAATCAGCCCCAGCATTTT	CAWSVRENQPQHF
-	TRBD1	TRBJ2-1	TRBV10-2	TGCGCCAGCAGCGCCCAGGACAGGGGGTACTACAATGAGCAGTTCTTC	CASSAQDRGYYNEQFF
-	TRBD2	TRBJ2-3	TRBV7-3	TGTGCCAGCAGCACAATAGCGGGGGTCCCAGATACGCAGTATTTT	CASSTIAGVPDTQYF
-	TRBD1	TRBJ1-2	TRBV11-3	TGTGCCAGCAGCCCGGACAGGGGAGATGGCTACACCTTC	CASSPDRGDGYTF
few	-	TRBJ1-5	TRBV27	TGTGCCAGCAGTTTATCGTATCAGAATCAGCCCCAGCATTTT	CASSLSYQNQPQHF
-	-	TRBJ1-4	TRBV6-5	TGTGCCAGCGTAGACAGGCTGGGCGAAAAACTGTTTTTT	CASVDRLGEKLFF
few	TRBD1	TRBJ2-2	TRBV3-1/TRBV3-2	TGTGCCAGCAGCCAAGCCAGGGGACAGGTCAACACCGGGGAGCTGTTTTTT	CASSQARGQVNTGELFF
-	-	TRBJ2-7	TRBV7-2	TGTGCCAGCAGCTCAACCTACGAGCAGTACTTC	CASSSTYEQYF
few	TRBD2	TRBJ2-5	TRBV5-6	TGTGCCAGCAGCTTGCCGGGAGGAAAGACCCAGTACTTC	CASSLPGGKTQYF
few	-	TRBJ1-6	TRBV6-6	TGTGCCAGCAGACCTCTTGGGCAGGATTCACCCCTCCACTTT	CASRPLGQDSPLHF
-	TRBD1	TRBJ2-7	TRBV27	TGTGCCAGCAGTTTATCCCCCGGGACAGCAGCCTACGAGCAGTACTTC	CASSLSPGTAAYEQYF
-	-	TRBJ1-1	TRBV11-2	TGTGCCAGCAACGGAGGGCGTATTAACACTGAAGCTTTCTTT	CASNGGRINTEAFF
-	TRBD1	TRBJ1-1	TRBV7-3	TGTGCCAGCAGCCGGACAGGGGGCGAGACTGAAGCTTTCTTT	CASSRTGGETEAFF
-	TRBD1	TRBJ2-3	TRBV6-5	TGTGCCAGCATTCCGGGACAGGGTTTAGATACGCAGTATTTT	CASIPGQGLDTQYF
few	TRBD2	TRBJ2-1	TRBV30	TGTGCCTGGAGCGGGGGGGACTCCTACAATGAGCAGTTCTTC	CAWSGGDSYNEQFF
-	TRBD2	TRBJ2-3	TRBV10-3	TGTGCCATCAGTGAGTCTAGCGGGGATACAGATACGCAGTATTTT	CAISESSGDTDTQYF
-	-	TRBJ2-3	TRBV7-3	TGTGCCAGCAGCTTACAGGGGTCAGATACGCAGTATTTT	CASSLQGSDTQYF
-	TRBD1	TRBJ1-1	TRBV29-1	TGCAGCGTTGTTGGACAGGGTGGCACTGAAGCTTTCTTT	CSVVGQGGTEAFF
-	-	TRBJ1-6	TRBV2	TGTGCCAGCAGGACATCCGGGACTTATAATTCACCCCTCCACTTT	CASRTSGTYNSPLHF
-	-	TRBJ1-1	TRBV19	TGTGCCAGTAGTATCAGGGGACGGACTGAAGCTTTCTTT	CASSIRGRTEAFF
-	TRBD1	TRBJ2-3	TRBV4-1	TGCGCCAGCAGCCAGTTGGCCAGGACAGGGGGCACAGATACGCAGTATTTT	CASSQLARTGGTDTQYF
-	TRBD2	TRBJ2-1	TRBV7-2	TGTGCCAGCAGCTTAAAATCTAGCGGGGCCTACAATGAGCAGTTCTTC	CASSLKSSGAYNEQFF
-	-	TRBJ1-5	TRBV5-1	TGCGCCAGCAGCTTGTCAGGCAATCAGCCCCAGCATTTT	CASSLSGNQPQHF
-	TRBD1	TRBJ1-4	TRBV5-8	TGTGCCAGCAGCTTTCAGGGGGCGGCTAATGAAAAACTGTTTTTT	CASSFQGAANEKLFF